These T cell receptor beta chains were read from a single sample in a study of T-cell memory formation after mild COVID-19. TCRdb reprocessed the 5' RACE reads with MiXCR, giving one entry per CDR3 protein. Of under 450,000 distinct CDR3 sequences listed, 20% to 25% are singletons. Material: PBMCs or a T cell subset sorted from them (not recorded which). The receptors were sampled from a man between 18 and 35 years old who had mild COVID-19 (a few samples of this study predate the infection). Cell type and time point are not known. CDR3s include the opening cysteine and the closing phenylalanine or tryptophan. Fields, in order: J gene, D gene, V gene, clone size, CDR3 DNA, CDR3 protein. D genes are given only for firm matches. Where a row states a size, it is once, few, many or the class of an expanded clone; other rows omit it.

j_gene: TRBJ1-2
d_gene: -
v_gene: TRBV15
abundance: few
CDR3nt: TGTGCCACCAGCAGAGATCCAAGCAGTGGAGGCTACACCTTC
CDR3aa: CATSRDPSSGGYTF

j_gene: TRBJ2-1
d_gene: -
v_gene: TRBV18
abundance: -
CDR3nt: TGTGCCAGCTCACTCAATCAGCGGGCCAATGAGCAGTTCTTC
CDR3aa: CASSLNQRANEQFF

j_gene: TRBJ1-2
d_gene: -
v_gene: TRBV7-2
abundance: -
CDR3nt: TGTGCCAGCAGCCCGAGGGTTCATGGCTACACCTTC
CDR3aa: CASSPRVHGYTF

j_gene: TRBJ1-2
d_gene: -
v_gene: TRBV9
abundance: -
CDR3nt: TGTGCCAGCAGCGTAGGAGGGCAGGGAGGTTCGTACGGCTACACCTTC
CDR3aa: CASSVGGQGGSYGYTF

j_gene: TRBJ1-1
d_gene: -
v_gene: TRBV2
abundance: few
CDR3nt: TGTGCCAGCAGTGGGGGCGCCTTAGAAGAAGCTTTCTTT
CDR3aa: CASSGGALEEAFF

j_gene: TRBJ1-5
d_gene: -
v_gene: TRBV15
abundance: -
CDR3nt: TGTGCCACCAGCACAGGGTTTAGCAATCAGCCCCAGCATTTT
CDR3aa: CATSTGFSNQPQHF

j_gene: TRBJ2-7
d_gene: TRBD2
v_gene: TRBV10-3
abundance: -
CDR3nt: TGTGCCATCAGCCCCGGGACTAGCTCCTACGAGCAGTACTTC
CDR3aa: CAISPGTSSYEQYF

j_gene: TRBJ2-5
d_gene: -
v_gene: TRBV28
abundance: few
CDR3nt: TGTGCCAGCAGTCTGCTCCAGGGGCGAGAGACCCAGTACTTC
CDR3aa: CASSLLQGRETQYF

j_gene: TRBJ1-1
d_gene: -
v_gene: TRBV18
abundance: -
CDR3nt: TGTGCCAGCTCAGGAGACAAGAACACTGAAGCTTTCTTT
CDR3aa: CASSGDKNTEAFF

j_gene: TRBJ1-1
d_gene: TRBD1
v_gene: TRBV7-7
abundance: -
CDR3nt: TGTGCTAGCAGCGTTGGGACAGATACTGAAGCTTTCTTT
CDR3aa: CASSVGTDTEAFF

j_gene: TRBJ1-1
d_gene: -
v_gene: TRBV2
abundance: few
CDR3nt: TGTGCCAGCAGTGAATTTGGGGTTGCTGAAGCTTTCTTT
CDR3aa: CASSEFGVAEAFF

j_gene: TRBJ1-1
d_gene: -
v_gene: TRBV7-2
abundance: few
CDR3nt: TGTGCCAGCAGCCTTGGGACACCCCGACCGCTGTACACTGAAGCTTTCTTT
CDR3aa: CASSLGTPRPLYTEAFF

j_gene: TRBJ1-6
d_gene: -
v_gene: TRBV3-1
abundance: few
CDR3nt: TGTGCCAGCAGCCAAGAACAGCAGATAAATTCACCCCTCCACTTT
CDR3aa: CASSQEQQINSPLHF

j_gene: TRBJ1-4
d_gene: TRBD1
v_gene: TRBV4-1
abundance: -
CDR3nt: TGCGCCAGCAGCCGGACCGGGACAGGGGATCGAAAACTGTTTTTT
CDR3aa: CASSRTGTGDRKLFF

j_gene: TRBJ2-3
d_gene: TRBD2
v_gene: TRBV7-2
abundance: few
CDR3nt: TGTGCCAGCAGCTCGCGGGGGGGCCTTTCTAGCACAGATACGCAGTATTTT
CDR3aa: CASSSRGGLSSTDTQYF

j_gene: TRBJ2-2
d_gene: -
v_gene: TRBV11-3
abundance: -
CDR3nt: TGTGCCAGCAGCTTAACAGGGTTTGGCACCGGGGAGCTGTTTTTT
CDR3aa: CASSLTGFGTGELFF